Following are 11 T cell receptor beta chains from one sample sequenced in a study of blood T cell repertoires in COVID-19. Generated by immunoSEQ multiplex PCR, the TCRdb table keeps only in-frame clones and is missing some. The repertoire holds about 250,000 clones, with 88% as singletons. Sequencing input: peripheral blood. The receptors were sampled from a young woman with COVID-19, enrolled during active disease.

This chain links TRBV27 with TRBJ1-1; D ambiguous. The germline CDR1 and CDR2 sequences are MNHEY and SMNVEV (reference sequence). This CDR3 spans 13 amino acids. Trimming stripped 3 bases from V and 1 base from J, with 6 bases between. Here the CDR3 reads CASSFSGNTEAFF. The CDR3 coding sequence is TGTGCCAGCAGTTTTTCAGGGAACACTGAAGCTTTCTTT.

The chain employs TRBV18 and TRBJ1-1, with D maybe TRBD1 (6 bases). This CDR3 spans 15 amino acids. Germline assignment: CDR1 KGHSH and CDR2 LQKENI. With 6 bases removed from V and 6 bases from J, the gap between germline ends came to 20 bases. CDR3 sequence: CASSTKPQGSAEAFF. The DNA for the CDR3 is TGTGCCAGCTCTACCAAACCTCAGGGGAGCGCTGAAGCTTTCTTT.

This CDR3 is CASSLNSAWASSTDTQYF. The CDR3 DNA follows: TGTGCCAGCAGTTTAAATTCGGCGTGGGCGTCTAGCACAGATACGCAGTATTTT. The chain combines TRBV28 with TRBJ2-3; D is undetermined. CDR1 is MDHEN, CDR2 SYDVKM, per germline. V lost 2 bases and J lost 0, with 18 bases in between. This CDR3 has 18 residues.

This clone has just one count. The chain uses TRBV6-5 and TRBJ1-2; D gene unclear. Germline V gives CDR1 MNHEY, CDR2 SVGAGI. V was cut by 5 bases and J by 7 bases, with 14 bases left in between. The CDR3 runs to 13 residues. CDR3 residues: CASSLTTPVGYTF. For the CDR3, the DNA is TGTGCCAGCAGTCTCACTACCCCCGTTGGCTACACCTTC.

The CDR3 loop is CATSKTGAYNEQFF. In DNA, the CDR3 is TGTGCCACCAGCAAGACAGGGGCCTACAATGAGCAGTTCTTC. The rearrangement joins TRBV24-1 to TRBJ2-1; TRBD1 aligns across 8 bases. V shed 7 bases, J shed 2 bases, and the junction held 3 bases outside the gene matches. This CDR3 region has 14 residues. Germline loops: CDR1 KGHDR, CDR2 SFDVKD.

This chain connects TRBV10-3 to TRBJ2-6; unclear D gene. The CDR3 sequence is 15 residues long. CDR1 is ENHRY, CDR2 SYGVKD, per germline. Trimming cost V 2 bases and J 4 bases, with 9 bases left between them. The CDR3 DNA sequence: TGTGCCATCAGTGAGCCCCAATCCGGGGCCAACGTCCTGACTTTC. Its protein product is CAISEPQSGANVLTF.

This clone has only one observation. The CDR3, as DNA: TGTGCCAGCCTCCAACCGGACAGGGGCCGATTGAGATATAGCAATCAGCCCCAGCATTTT. As protein: CASLQPDRGRLRYSNQPQHF. The chain recombines TRBV19 with TRBJ1-5; 9 nucleotides align to TRBD1. The CDR3 length is 20 residues. Germline V gene lookup returns CDR1 LNHDA and CDR2 SQIVND (reference sequence). The J segment lost 0 bases and the V segment lost 9 bases, leaving 21 bases of the junction unmatched.

V gene TRBV10-1 combines with J gene TRBJ2-1; TRBD2 might be the D (6 bases). This CDR3 has 15 residues. With 0 bases removed from V and 6 bases from J, the gap between germline ends came to 12 bases. Per the germline V gene, CDR1 is WNHNN and CDR2 is SYGVQD (reference sequence). The CDR3: CASSESRGGSNEQFF. The CDR3 coding sequence is TGCGCCAGCAGTGAGTCACGGGGAGGATCCAATGAGCAGTTCTTC.

This rearrangement joins TRBV5-6 to TRBJ2-1; D call uncertain. CDR1 and CDR2 (germline): SGHDT, YYEEEE. This CDR3 comprises 11 residues. The V end was cut by 1 base, the J end by 10 bases, with 6 bases between. CDR3 in amino acids: CASSLYQEQFF. Here the CDR3 DNA reads TGTGCCAGCAGCTTGTACCAGGAGCAGTTCTTC.

V gene TRBV24-1 combines with J gene TRBJ1-4, with D hard to call. CDR1 and CDR2 from the germline V gene are KGHDR and SFDVKD. V lost 3 bases to trimming and J lost 2 bases, with 15 bases between them. The CDR3 is made up of 17 amino acids. CDR3 loop: CATSDKDQASTNEKLFF. In nucleotides, the CDR3 is TGTGCCACCAGTGATAAAGATCAGGCTTCGACTAATGAAAAACTGTTTTTT.

The chain combines TRBV2 with TRBJ2-2; TRBD1 aligns across 8 bases. The CDR3 is made up of 15 amino acids. V lost 5 bases and J lost 4; bases outside the gene matches: 6. Germline V gene sequence: CDR1 SNHLY, CDR2 FYNNEI. CDR3 sequence: CASSFRTGRTGELFF. The CDR3 DNA sequence: TGTGCCAGCAGTTTCCGGACAGGGCGCACCGGGGAGCTGTTTTTT.